One and the same sample provided the 2 T cell receptor beta chains below, sequenced in a study of shared clonotypes between healthy human individuals (dated by TCRdb to 2020 to 2021). Libraries were built with the immunoSEQ multiplex PCR assay. Not all clones reach the TCRdb copy of this immuneACCESS table, which keeps in-frame sequences only. Checked studies attribute under half of the gap to unresolved V genes and leave the rest unexplained. For this sample there are 2 million to 2.5 million clones; just over 90% appear just once. 0.35% to 0.45% of the sample is in the top ten clones. Sequenced sample: naive CD4+ T cells from PBMCs. The sample's cell subset or site label, decoded: CD45RA+ positively selected. The receptors come from a young man in good health. Some clones in this sample may be carry-over from other donors' samples.

V is TRBV11-1 and J is TRBJ2-7, with 10 nucleotides matching TRBD1. This CDR3 spans 13 amino acids. CDR1 is SGHAT, CDR2 FQDESV, per germline (reference sequence). The junction had 3 bases not matched to a gene; V was cut back by 5 bases and J by 5 bases. CDR3 coding DNA: TGTGCCAGCAGCAGGGACAGGGGCCACGAGCAGTACTTC. Translation gives CASSRDRGHEQYF.

V is TRBV7-9 and J is TRBJ1-3; TRBD1 agrees at 9 bases. The CDR3 length is 17 residues. The germline V gene encodes CDR1 SEHNR and CDR2 FQNEAQ (reference sequence). V gave up 5 bases and J gave up 2 bases; unmatched junction bases: 10. The CDR3: CASSPGPRDRAGNTIYF. As DNA, the CDR3 is TGTGCCAGCAGCCCGGGGCCCCGGGACAGGGCTGGAAACACCATATATTTT.